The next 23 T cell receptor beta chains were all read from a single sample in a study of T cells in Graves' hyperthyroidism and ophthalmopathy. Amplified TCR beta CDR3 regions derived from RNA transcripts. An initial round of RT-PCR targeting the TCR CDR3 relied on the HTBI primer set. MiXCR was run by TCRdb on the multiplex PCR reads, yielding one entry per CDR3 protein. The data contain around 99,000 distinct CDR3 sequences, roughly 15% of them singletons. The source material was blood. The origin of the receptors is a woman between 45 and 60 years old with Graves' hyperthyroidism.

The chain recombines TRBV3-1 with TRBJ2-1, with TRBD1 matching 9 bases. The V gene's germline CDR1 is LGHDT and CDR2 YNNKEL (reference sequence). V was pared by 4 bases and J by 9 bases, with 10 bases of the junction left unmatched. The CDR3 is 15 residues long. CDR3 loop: CASSPWTGEGGEQFF. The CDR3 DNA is TGTGCCAGCAGCCCCTGGACAGGGGAAGGGGGTGAGCAGTTCTTC.

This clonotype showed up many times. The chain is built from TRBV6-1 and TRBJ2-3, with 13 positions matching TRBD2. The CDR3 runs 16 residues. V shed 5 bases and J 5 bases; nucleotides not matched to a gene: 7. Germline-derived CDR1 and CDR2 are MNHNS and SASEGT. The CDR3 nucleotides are TGTGCCAGCAGTCCCCGGACTAGCGGGAGTGGAGATACGCAGTATTTT. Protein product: CASSPRTSGSGDTQYF.

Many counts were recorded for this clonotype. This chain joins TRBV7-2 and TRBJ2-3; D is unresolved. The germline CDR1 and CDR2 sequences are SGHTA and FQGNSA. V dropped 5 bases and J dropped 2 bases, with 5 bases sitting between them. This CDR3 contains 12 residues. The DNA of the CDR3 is TGTGCCAGCAGCCCGCACACAGATACGCAGTATTTT. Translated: CASSPHTDTQYF.

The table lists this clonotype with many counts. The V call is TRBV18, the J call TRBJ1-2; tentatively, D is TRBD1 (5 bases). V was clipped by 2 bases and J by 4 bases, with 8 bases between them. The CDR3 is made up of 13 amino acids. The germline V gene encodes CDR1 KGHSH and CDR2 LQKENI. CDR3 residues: CASSPGGLYGYTF. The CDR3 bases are TGTGCCAGCTCACCAGGGGGTCTCTATGGCTACACCTTC.

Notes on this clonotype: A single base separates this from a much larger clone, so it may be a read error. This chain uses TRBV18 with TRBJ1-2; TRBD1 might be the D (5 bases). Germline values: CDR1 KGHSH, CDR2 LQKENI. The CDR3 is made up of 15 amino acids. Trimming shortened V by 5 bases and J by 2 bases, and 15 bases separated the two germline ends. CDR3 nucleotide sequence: TGTGCCAGCTCAAGAGACAGTGGGAACAACTATGGCTACACCTTC. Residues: CASSRDSGNNYGYTF.

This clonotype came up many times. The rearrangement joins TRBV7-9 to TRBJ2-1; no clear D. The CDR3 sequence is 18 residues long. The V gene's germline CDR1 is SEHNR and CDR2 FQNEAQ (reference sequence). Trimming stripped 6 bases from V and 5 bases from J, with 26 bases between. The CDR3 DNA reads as TGTGCCAGCAGTAATACCCTGGTTGGGCACAACCGCAACAATGAGCAGTTCTTC. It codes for CASSNTLVGHNRNNEQFF. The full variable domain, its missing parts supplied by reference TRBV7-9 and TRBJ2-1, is DTGVSQNPRHKITKRGQNVTFRCDPISEHNRLYWYRQTLGQGPEFLTYFQNEAQLEKSRLLSDRFSAERPKGSFSTLEIQRTEQGDSAMYLCASSNTLVGHNRNNEQFFGPGTRLTVL.

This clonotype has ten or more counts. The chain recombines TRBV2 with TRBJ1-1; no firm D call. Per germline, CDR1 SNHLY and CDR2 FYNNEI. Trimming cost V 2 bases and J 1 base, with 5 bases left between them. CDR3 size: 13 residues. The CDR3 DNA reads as TGTGCCAGCAGTGAACAGAGGAACACTGAAGCTTTCTTT. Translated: CASSEQRNTEAFF.

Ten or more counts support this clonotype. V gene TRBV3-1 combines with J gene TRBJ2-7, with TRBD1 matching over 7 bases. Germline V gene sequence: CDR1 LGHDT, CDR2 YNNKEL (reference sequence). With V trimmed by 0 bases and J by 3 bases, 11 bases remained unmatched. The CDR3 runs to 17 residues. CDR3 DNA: TGTGCCAGCAGCCAAGATCCGGGGACAGCTCTCCACTACGAGCAGTACTTC. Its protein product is CASSQDPGTALHYEQYF.

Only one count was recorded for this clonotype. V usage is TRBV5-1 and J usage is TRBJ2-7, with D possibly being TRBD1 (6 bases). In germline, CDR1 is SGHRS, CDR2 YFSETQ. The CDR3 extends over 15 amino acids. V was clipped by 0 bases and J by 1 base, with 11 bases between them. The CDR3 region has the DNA TGCGCCAGCAGCTTGGCCATTGGACAGTCCTACGAGCAGTACTTC. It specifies CASSLAIGQSYEQYF.

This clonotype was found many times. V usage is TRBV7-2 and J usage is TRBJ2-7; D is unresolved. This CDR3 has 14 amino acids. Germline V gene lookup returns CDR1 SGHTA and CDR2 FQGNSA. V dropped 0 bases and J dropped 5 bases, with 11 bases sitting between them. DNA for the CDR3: TGTGCCAGCAGCTTAGCGCCAGGATCGAACGAGCAGTACGTC. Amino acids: CASSLAPGSNEQYV.

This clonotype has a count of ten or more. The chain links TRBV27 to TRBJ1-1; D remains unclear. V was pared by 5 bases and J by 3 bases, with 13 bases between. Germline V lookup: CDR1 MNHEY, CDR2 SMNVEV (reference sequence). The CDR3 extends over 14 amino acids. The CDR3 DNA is TGTGCCAGCAGTCCCCGGAGCTTGTACACTGAAGCTTTCTTT. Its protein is CASSPRSLYTEAFF.

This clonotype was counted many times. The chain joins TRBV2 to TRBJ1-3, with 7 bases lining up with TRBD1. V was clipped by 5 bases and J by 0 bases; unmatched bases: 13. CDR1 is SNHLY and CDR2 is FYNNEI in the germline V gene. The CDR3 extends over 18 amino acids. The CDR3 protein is CASSHPTGSLSSGNTIYF. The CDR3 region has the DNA TGTGCCAGCAGTCACCCGACAGGGTCCCTTAGCTCTGGAAACACCATATATTTT.

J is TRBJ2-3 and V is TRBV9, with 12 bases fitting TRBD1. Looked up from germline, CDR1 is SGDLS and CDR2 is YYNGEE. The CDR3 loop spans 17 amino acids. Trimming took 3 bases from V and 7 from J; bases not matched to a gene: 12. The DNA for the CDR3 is TGTGCCAGCAGCGCTCTCACCCGGGACAGGGGGCTGAATACGCAGTATTTT. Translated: CASSALTRDRGLNTQYF.

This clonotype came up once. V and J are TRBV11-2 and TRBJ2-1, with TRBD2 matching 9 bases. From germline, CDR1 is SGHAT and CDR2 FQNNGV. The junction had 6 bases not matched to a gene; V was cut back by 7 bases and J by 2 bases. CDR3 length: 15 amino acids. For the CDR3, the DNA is TGTGCCAGCACCAGACTAGCGGATACCTACAATGAGCAGTTCTTC. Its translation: CASTRLADTYNEQFF.

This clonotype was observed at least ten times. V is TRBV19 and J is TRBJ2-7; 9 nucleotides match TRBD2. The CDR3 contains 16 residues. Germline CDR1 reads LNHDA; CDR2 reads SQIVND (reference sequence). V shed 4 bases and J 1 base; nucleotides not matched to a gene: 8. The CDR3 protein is CASSTLTSGYSYEQYF. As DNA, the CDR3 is TGTGCCAGTAGTACGCTGACTAGCGGTTATTCCTACGAGCAGTACTTC.

CDR3 nucleotides: TGCAGTGCTAGAGGCAGGGCGGAGACCCAGTACTTC. It yields the protein CSARGRAETQYF. The rearrangement uses TRBV20-1 and TRBJ2-5, with D perhaps TRBD1 (5 bases). CDR1 and CDR2 (germline): DFQATT, SNEGSKA (reference sequence). This CDR3 is built from 12 residues. The V end was cut by 1 base, the J end by 5 bases, with 8 bases between.

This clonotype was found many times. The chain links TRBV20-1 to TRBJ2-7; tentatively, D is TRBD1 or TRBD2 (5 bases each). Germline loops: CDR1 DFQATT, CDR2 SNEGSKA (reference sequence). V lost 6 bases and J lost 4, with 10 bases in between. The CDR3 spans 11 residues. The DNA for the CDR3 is TGCAGTGCCGGGGACGCATACGAGCAGTACTTC. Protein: CSAGDAYEQYF.

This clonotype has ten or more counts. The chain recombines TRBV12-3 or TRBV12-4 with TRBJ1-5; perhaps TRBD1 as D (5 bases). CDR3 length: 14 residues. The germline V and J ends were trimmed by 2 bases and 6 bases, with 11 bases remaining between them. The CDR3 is CASSLNGGIQPQHF. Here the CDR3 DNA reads TGTGCCAGCAGTTTAAATGGGGGGATTCAGCCCCAGCATTTT.

CDR3 protein: CASSLNRVRPNNEQFF. The CDR3 coding sequence is TGTGCCAGCAGCTTAAATAGGGTGAGGCCTAACAATGAGCAGTTCTTC. The V call is TRBV5-4, the J call TRBJ2-1; no reliable D call. There are 16 residues in the CDR3. Trimming removed 2 bases at V and 5 bases at J, with 17 bases between. Germline-derived CDR1 and CDR2 are SGHNT and YYREEE (reference sequence).

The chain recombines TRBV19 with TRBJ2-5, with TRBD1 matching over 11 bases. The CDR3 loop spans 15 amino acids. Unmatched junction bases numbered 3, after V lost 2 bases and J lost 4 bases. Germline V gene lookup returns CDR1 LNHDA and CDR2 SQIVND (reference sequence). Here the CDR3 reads CASSILGQGAETQYF. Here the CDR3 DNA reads TGTGCCAGTAGTATACTTGGACAGGGGGCAGAGACCCAGTACTTC. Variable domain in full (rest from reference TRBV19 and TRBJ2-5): DGGITQSPKYLFRKEGQNVTLSCEQNLNHDAMYWYRQDPGQGLRLIYYSQIVNDFQKGDIAEGYSVSREKKESFPLTVTSAQKNPTAFYLCASSILGQGAETQYFGPGTRLLVL.

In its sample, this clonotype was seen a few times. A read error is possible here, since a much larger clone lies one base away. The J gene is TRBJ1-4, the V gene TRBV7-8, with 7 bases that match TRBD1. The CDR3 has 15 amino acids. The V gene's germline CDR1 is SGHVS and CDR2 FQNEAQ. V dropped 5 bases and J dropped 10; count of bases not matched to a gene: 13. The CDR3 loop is CASSLGLGGFVKLFF. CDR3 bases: TGTGCCAGCAGCCTGGGACTAGGGGGCTTCGTAAAACTGTTTTTT.

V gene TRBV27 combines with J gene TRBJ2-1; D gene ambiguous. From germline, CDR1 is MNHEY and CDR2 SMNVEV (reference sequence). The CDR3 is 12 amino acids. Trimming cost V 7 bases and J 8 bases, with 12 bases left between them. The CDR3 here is CASNGLLDEQFF. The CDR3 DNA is TGTGCCAGCAACGGGCTGTTGGATGAGCAGTTCTTC.

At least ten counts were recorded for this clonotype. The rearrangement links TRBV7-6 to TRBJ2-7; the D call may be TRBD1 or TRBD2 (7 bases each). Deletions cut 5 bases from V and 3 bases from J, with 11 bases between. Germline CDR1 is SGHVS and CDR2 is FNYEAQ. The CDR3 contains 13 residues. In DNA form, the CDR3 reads TGTGCCAGCAGCCCAGGGGGGGTCTACGAGCAGTACTTC. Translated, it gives CASSPGGVYEQYF.